The sample holds many counts of the clone carrying this TCR beta chain. The antigen is undetermined. Profiling relied on immunoSEQ multiplex PCR, and the TCRdb table lists in-frame clones only, not all of them. The sample has 130,000 or so clones, approximately 80% seen once. No infections or other immune events were documented during collection. This entry belongs to a study of identifying expanded T cells in peripheral blood. Findings and caveats of the study: Differentially abundant clones: around 1.2 between replicates, 16.4 at roughly 15 days, 19 to 20 at four.

V was clipped by 4 bases and J by 3 bases, with 13 bases between them. The CDR3 is 14 amino acids. Germline V gene data show CDR1 as SGHNT and CDR2 as YENEEA. Sequences were obtained from blood. The TCR comes from a person aged 18-70 years in good health. This chain joins TRBV11-3 and TRBJ2-7; D is possibly TRBD2 (6 bases). In DNA, the CDR3 is TGTGCCAGCAGCTACAACACCGGGGGCTACGAGCAGTACTTC. Translation: CASSYNTGGYEQYF.